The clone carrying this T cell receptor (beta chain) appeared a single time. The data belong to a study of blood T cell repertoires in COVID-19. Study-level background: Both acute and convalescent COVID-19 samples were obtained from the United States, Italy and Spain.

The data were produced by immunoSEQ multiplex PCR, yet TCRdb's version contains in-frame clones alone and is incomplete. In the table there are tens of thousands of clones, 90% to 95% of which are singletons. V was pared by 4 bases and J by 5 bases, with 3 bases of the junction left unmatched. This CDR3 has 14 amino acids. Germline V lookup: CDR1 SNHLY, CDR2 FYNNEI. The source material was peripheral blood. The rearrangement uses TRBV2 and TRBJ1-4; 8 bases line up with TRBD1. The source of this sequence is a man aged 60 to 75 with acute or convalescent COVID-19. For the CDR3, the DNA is TGTGCCAGCAGTGTTCCAGGGGGCAATGAAAAACTGTTTTTT. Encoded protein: CASSVPGGNEKLFF. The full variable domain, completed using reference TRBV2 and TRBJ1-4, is EPEVTQTPSHQVTQMGQEVILRCVPISNHLYFYWYRQILGQKVEFLVSFYNNEISEKSEIFDDQFSVERPDGSNFTLKIRSTKLEDSAMYFCASSVPGGNEKLFFGSGTQLSVL.